The entry below describes one TCR beta chain. The data are from a study of blood T cell repertoires in COVID-19. Study-wide context: Researchers got acute and convalescent COVID-19 samples from the United States, Italy and Spain.

Repertoires were generated with immunoSEQ multiplex PCR, while TCRdb's copy carries only in-frame clones and drops some. This sample has 87,000 or so clones, with around 84% found just once. Deletions cut 1 base from V and 5 bases from J, with 8 bases between. The V gene's germline CDR1 is LNHDA and CDR2 SQIVND (reference sequence). This CDR3 has 13 amino acids. This chain links TRBV19 with TRBJ1-1; D is ambiguous. The clonotype originates from a middle-aged man with acute or convalescent COVID-19. Sequenced sample: peripheral blood. In DNA, the CDR3 is TGTGCCAGTAGTATAGTAGGAGGGACTGAAGCTTTCTTT. Amino acid sequence: CASSIVGGTEAFF.